This TCR beta chain was sequenced for a study of STAT5B mutations in CD4+ large granular lymphocyte leukemia. Study results and limitations: 8/27 top patient clones versus 2/35 control clones were TRBV06-family.

Only in-frame clones appear in the TCRdb table, and some are missing; sequencing was by immunoSEQ multiplex PCR. The table has 45,000 or so clones, 80% to 90% seen once. Controls came from buffy coats of healthy blood donors. As for this clone: As yet, its antigen is unknown.

V shed 1 base and J shed 0 bases, with 12 bases lying between them. The CDR3 runs to 16 residues. Germline lookup yields CDR1 LNHDA and CDR2 SQIVND (reference sequence). Specimen: CD4+ T cells from blood buffy coats. This receptor was identified in a human donor in good health. The chain couples TRBV19 to TRBJ1-1; D unresolved. The CDR3 sequence is CASSIVTTLMNTEAFF. The CDR3 nucleotides read TGTGCCAGTAGTATAGTAACGACGCTCATGAACACTGAAGCTTTCTTT.